The clone carrying this T cell receptor (beta chain) showed up many times. This record comes from a study of neurological immune-mediated disorders. V lost 4 bases to trimming and J lost 0 bases; unmatched junction nucleotides: 5. CDR3 length equals 15 residues. Looked up from germline, CDR1 is SGHRS and CDR2 is YFSETQ. 5'RACE with 10-nucleotide random UMIs generated the cDNA. Each CDR3 protein gets one entry after TCRdb re-called the 5' RACE reads with MiXCR. The sample carries roughly 34,000 distinct CDR3 sequences, approximately 4.2% recorded once. Unsorted libraries were generated from 2 million PBMCs. These cells had been stored in RNAlater at -80 C.

Sequenced input: PBMCs. This TCR was sampled from a man younger than 35 in good health. The V gene is TRBV5-1, the J gene TRBJ1-1; 8 bases fit TRBD1. The CDR3 nucleotides are TGCGCCAGCAGCGGCAGGACAGGGATGAACACTGAAGCTTTCTTT. This gives the protein CASSGRTGMNTEAFF.